Below are 27 T cell receptor beta chains sequenced from a single sample in a study of blood T cells in healthy people across ages. The use of a sample-barcoded 5' primer and a J-beta primer mix characterized a second PCR of about 6 to 11 cycles. TCRdb redid the calling of the 5' RACE reads with MiXCR, one entry per CDR3 protein. The sample shows about 1.8 million distinct CDR3 sequences, around 50% of them seen only once. The material sequenced was blood. The receptor source for this set is a woman between 40 and 55 years old in good health.

The chain recombines TRBV12-3 or TRBV12-4 with TRBJ1-6; D gene ambiguous. The CDR3 sequence is 12 residues long. Trimming stripped 6 bases from V and 5 bases from J, with 5 bases between. DNA for the CDR3: TGTGCCAGCAGCTCACATAATTCACCCCTCCACTTT. As protein: CASSSHNSPLHF.

With respect to this clonotype: The junction does not match germline at one end; this may be a read error. The V call is TRBV6-5, the J call TRBJ2-3; possible D gene TRBD1, 5 bases. The germline V gene has CDR1 MNHEY and CDR2 SVGAGI. The CDR3 consists of 16 residues. In DNA, the CDR3 is TGTGCCAGCAGTTACGATCAAGGGGCAGGGTCAGATACGCGGTATTTT. Protein sequence: CASSYDQGAGSDTRYF.

This clonotype has at least ten counts. The chain links TRBV7-2 to TRBJ2-7; 8 positions agree with TRBD1. Germline V lookup: CDR1 SGHTA, CDR2 FQGNSA. J lost 0 bases, V lost 5 bases, and 6 bases had no gene match. The CDR3 is made up of 15 amino acids. CDR3 sequence (DNA): TGTGCCAGCAGCCCCCGGACAGGGAGCTCCTACGAGCAGTACTTC. Translation gives CASSPRTGSSYEQYF.

This sequence joins TRBV28 and TRBJ2-6; no firm D call. Trimming shortened V by 2 bases and J by 4 bases, and 12 bases separated the two germline ends. Germline-derived CDR1 and CDR2 are MDHEN and SYDVKM. The CDR3 sequence is 16 residues long. CDR3 in amino acids: CASSLQAGNGANVLTF. The DNA for the CDR3 is TGTGCCAGCAGTTTACAGGCAGGAAACGGGGCCAACGTCCTGACTTTC.

This chain connects TRBV7-2 to TRBJ1-6; 7 bases line up with TRBD1. The germline V gene encodes CDR1 SGHTA and CDR2 FQGNSA. This CDR3 has 15 amino acids. V dropped 5 bases and J dropped 9; count of bases not matched to a gene: 10. Here the CDR3 DNA reads TGTGCCAGCAGCAGTAGACAGGGAGCCGGTTCACCCCTCCACTTT. Translation: CASSSRQGAGSPLHF.

This chain uses TRBV4-1 with TRBJ1-2; maybe TRBD1 (6 bases). Trimming left V 1 base short and J 6 bases short, with 18 bases between. The CDR3 spans 16 residues. The germline V gene has CDR1 MGHRA and CDR2 YSYEKL. CDR3 sequence (DNA): TGCGCCAGCAGCCAAGTTGCAACAGGGTACCCAGATGGCTACACCTTC. Translating gives CASSQVATGYPDGYTF.

This rearrangement joins TRBV28 to TRBJ2-3; tentatively, D is TRBD2 (6 bases). Trimming left V 5 bases short and J 4 bases short, with 16 bases between. The CDR3 runs to 15 residues. Per the germline V gene, CDR1 is MDHEN and CDR2 is SYDVKM. The CDR3 coding sequence is TGTGCCAGCAGTCCCATCGTGTGGGGGGCAGATACGCAGTATTTT. This codes for CASSPIVWGADTQYF.

The chain is built from TRBV20-1 and TRBJ2-5; perhaps D is TRBD1 or TRBD2 (5 bases each). The CDR3 runs to 14 residues. The V end was cut by 6 bases, the J end by 4 bases, with 18 bases between. Germline V gene sequence: CDR1 DFQATT, CDR2 SNEGSKA (reference sequence). CDR3 region: CSALVVHGAETQYF. The CDR3 nucleotides read TGCAGTGCCCTGGTTGTACACGGGGCAGAGACCCAGTACTTC.

This chain uses TRBV28 with TRBJ2-5; TRBD1 matches at 9 bases. Judging by the DNA end, TRBJ2-7 fits better; the J call may be wrong. In germline, CDR1 is MDHEN, CDR2 SYDVKM. CDR3 size: 15 residues. In DNA form, the CDR3 reads TGTGCCAGCTCCGGGACAGGGAGGGGTTCCTACGAGCAGTACTTC. Protein sequence: CASSGTGRGSYEQYF.

The gene calls are TRBV14 and TRBJ2-3; D could derive from TRBD1 or TRBD2 (6 bases each). Trimming pared 2 bases from V and 1 base from J, leaving 10 bases between. The germline gives CDR1 SGHDN, CDR2 FVKESK. This CDR3 contains 15 residues. CDR3 nucleotides: TGTGCCAGCAGCCAAATCCGGGGGCGCACAGATACGCAGTATTTT. It specifies CASSQIRGRTDTQYF.

This clonotype has only a few counts. The chain couples TRBV18 to TRBJ2-7; possibly TRBD2 for D (6 bases). Germline CDR1 reads KGHSH; CDR2 reads LQKENI. The CDR3 consists of 15 residues. The V end was cut by 6 bases, the J end by 1 base, with 16 bases between. CDR3 nucleotide sequence: TGTGCCAGCTCCTGGAAGTACGGGGGATCCTACGAGCAGTACTTC. As protein: CASSWKYGGSYEQYF.

The V gene is TRBV20-1, the J gene TRBJ1-5, with D possibly TRBD1 on 6 matching bases. The CDR3 consists of 19 residues. Germline V gives CDR1 DFQATT, CDR2 SNEGSKA (reference sequence). Between the trimmed V and J ends, which lost 3 bases and 0 bases, there was a span of 24 bases. Written as DNA, the CDR3 is TGCAGTGCTAGGGCCCCCTCCGGGACATCCCTCCATAGCAATCAGCCCCAGCATTTT. This encodes CSARAPSGTSLHSNQPQHF.

The chain couples TRBV5-1 to TRBJ2-3; TRBD2 matches 10 bases. The CDR3 covers 16 residues. Germline V lookup: CDR1 SGHRS, CDR2 YFSETQ. The ends lost 5 bases at V and 3 bases at J; junction bases unmatched: 9. The CDR3 DNA reads TGCGCCAGCAGGAAACTGGCTAGCGGGGGAACAGATACGCAGTATTTT. This encodes CASRKLASGGTDTQYF.

The chain recombines TRBV24-1 with TRBJ1-5; tentatively, D is TRBD1 (6 bases). Trimming took off 3 bases at V and 3 bases at J, with 11 bases between the two ends. The CDR3 covers 15 residues. The germline V gene encodes CDR1 KGHDR and CDR2 SFDVKD. The CDR3 DNA is TGTGCCACCAGTGATGGAGGACAGTACAATCAGCCCCAGCATTTT. Protein: CATSDGGQYNQPQHF.

This clonotype appeared a few times. J is TRBJ1-2 and V is TRBV7-2; D is perhaps TRBD1 (6 bases). V was clipped by 5 bases and J by 4 bases, with 11 bases between them. CDR1 and CDR2 from the germline V gene are SGHTA and FQGNSA. The CDR3 has 13 amino acids. This CDR3 reads CASSPRDTYGYTF. Written as DNA, the CDR3 is TGTGCCAGCAGCCCCCGGGACACCTATGGCTACACCTTC.

The chain's CDR3 is CASRYGGAYEQYF. CDR3 bases: TGTGCCAGCAGGTACGGGGGAGCCTACGAGCAGTACTTC. V is TRBV6-2 or TRBV6-3 and J is TRBJ2-7; tentatively, D is TRBD2 (6 bases). The V end lost 6 bases, the J end lost 2 bases, and 11 bases lay between the germline ends. CDR1 MNHEY and CDR2 SVGEGT come from the germline V gene. CDR3 size: 13 residues.

Only a few counts were recorded for this clonotype. J is TRBJ2-5 and V is TRBV12-3 or TRBV12-4, with 7 bases aligning to TRBD1. The length of the CDR3 is 14 residues. The V gene end was trimmed by 5 bases and the J gene end by 9 bases; junction bases not matched to a gene: 12. CDR3 coding DNA: TGTGCCAGCAGTCTCCGACAGGGCGCTTCGGCCCAGTACTTC. This sequence encodes CASSLRQGASAQYF.

The table lists this clonotype with many counts. The chain combines TRBV4-3 with TRBJ2-7; the D call may be TRBD1 or TRBD2 (5 bases each). The V gene lost 8 bases and the J gene lost 0 bases, with 20 bases spanning the gap. The CDR3 covers 16 residues. Germline CDR1 is LGHNA and CDR2 is YSLEER. CDR3: CASQEVHGTSSYEQYF. CDR3 nucleotides: TGCGCCAGCCAAGAGGTCCATGGGACCAGCTCCTACGAGCAGTACTTC.

The gene calls are TRBV6-5 and TRBJ2-5; 10 nucleotides line up with TRBD2. Germline CDR1 reads MNHEY; CDR2 reads SVGAGI. J was trimmed by 2 bases and V by 4 bases; bases with no gene match: 13. The CDR3 totals 18 residues. CDR3 in amino acids: CASSSPPRTSGKQETQYF. The CDR3 coding sequence is TGTGCCAGCAGTTCCCCTCCCCGGACTAGCGGAAAACAAGAGACCCAGTACTTC.

The V and J genes are TRBV29-1 and TRBJ1-2, with 7 nucleotides matching TRBD1. Germline V gene data show CDR1 as SQVTM and CDR2 as ANQGSEA. V lost 5 bases and J lost 4; bases outside the gene matches: 13. The CDR3 has 15 residues. CDR3 amino acids: CSVPDQGGRVYGYTF. Here the CDR3 DNA reads TGCAGCGTTCCGGACCAGGGGGGGCGGGTCTATGGCTACACCTTC.

The V gene is TRBV20-1, the J gene TRBJ2-3, with 9 bases lining up with TRBD1. From germline, CDR1 is DFQATT and CDR2 SNEGSKA (reference sequence). The CDR3 loop spans 16 amino acids. The V and J ends lost 6 bases and 6 bases, in that order; junction bases with no gene match: 16. The CDR3 DNA reads TGCAGTGCCAGTATCCGGGACAGGGTTTTCTGGGATACGCAGTATTTT. Amino acids: CSASIRDRVFWDTQYF.

This chain links TRBV12-3 or TRBV12-4 with TRBJ2-7; D perhaps matches TRBD1 (6 bases). V lost 7 bases and J lost 2, with 18 bases in between. CDR3 size: 15 residues. The CDR3 here is CASTVTGTRPYEQYF. Here the CDR3 DNA reads TGTGCCAGCACCGTAACCGGGACAAGACCCTACGAGCAGTACTTC.

J is TRBJ2-7 and V is TRBV7-2; tentative D call: TRBD2 (6 bases). The CDR3 sequence is 14 residues long. Per germline, CDR1 SGHTA and CDR2 FQGNSA. Trimming cost V 4 bases and J 4 bases, with 14 bases left between them. CDR3 sequence reads: CASSSPDYRYEQYF. The CDR3, as DNA: TGTGCCAGCAGCTCCCCGGACTACCGTTACGAGCAGTACTTC.

This clonotype is a singleton in its sample. The junction departs from germline at one end; a sequencing error may be responsible. V and J are TRBV7-8 and TRBJ2-7; D possibly uses TRBD1 or TRBD2 (6 bases each). The assigned J gene may be wrong: the sequence end matches TRBJ2-5 better. Germline assignment: CDR1 SGHVS and CDR2 FQNEAQ. This CDR3 spans 16 amino acids. CDR3 region: CASCLLRQEEGETQYF. CDR3 in DNA: TGTGCCAGCTGCTTGCTCCGACAGGAGGAGGGAGAGACCCAGTACTTC.

This chain uses TRBV4-1 with TRBJ2-1; D uncertain. The CDR3 loop spans 15 amino acids. The ends were cut back, 2 bases at V and 0 bases at J, with 8 bases in the middle. Germline lookup yields CDR1 MGHRA and CDR2 YSYEKL. CDR3 nucleotide sequence: TGCGCCAGCAGCCAAAAAGAACACTCCTACAATGAGCAGTTCTTC. Amino acids: CASSQKEHSYNEQFF.

The chain combines TRBV5-1 with TRBJ2-7; D unclear. Germline CDR1 reads SGHRS; CDR2 reads YFSETQ. The CDR3 spans 14 residues. V lost 4 bases, J lost 2 bases, and 13 bases lay in between. For the CDR3, the DNA is TGCGCCAGCAGCCTGGATGTGGCAACCTACGAGCAGTACTTC. Residues: CASSLDVATYEQYF.

This clonotype was observed once. The gene calls are TRBV5-1 and TRBJ2-1; TRBD2 aligns across 10 bases. Germline assignment: CDR1 SGHRS and CDR2 YFSETQ. After removal of 7 bases from V and 4 bases from J, the junction contained 8 bases not matched to a gene. CDR3 size: 15 residues. The CDR3 protein is CASSPTSGFYNEQFF. CDR3 DNA sequence: TGCGCCAGCTCCCCGACTAGCGGGTTTTACAATGAGCAGTTCTTC.